This is a list of T cell receptor beta chains from one sample in a study of blood T cell repertoires in COVID-19. The repertoire was sequenced with immunoSEQ multiplex PCR; TCRdb's copy has only in-frame clones and lacks some. The sample yields around 270,000 clones, about 90% seen once. The sequencing input was PBMCs or T cells enriched from blood (not recorded which). All receptors come from a woman between 40 and 55 years old who had been exposed to COVID-19. Each CDR3 is given with its conserved first and last residue. A D gene is named only where the DNA matches it firmly. Size tells how often a clone was seen (once, few, many) or the class of an expanded clone, and some rows leave it out.

clone_size,j_call,d_call,v_call,cdr3_nt,cdr3_aa
NA,TRBJ1-5,NA,TRBV19,TGTGCCAGTAATCAACAGGGAAATCAGCCCCAGCATTTT,CASNQQGNQPQHF
NA,TRBJ2-1,TRBD2,TRBV5-4,TGTGCCAGCAGCCCGGGGGGATGGGTCTCCTACAATGAGCAGTTCTTC,CASSPGGWVSYNEQFF
NA,TRBJ1-1,TRBD1,TRBV24-1,TGTGCCACAGGACAGGGCTTAAATGAAGCTTTCTTT,CATGQGLNEAFF
NA,TRBJ1-5,TRBD1,TRBV4-1,TGCGCCAGCAGCCCAGGGGGACAGCCGATAAATCAGCCCCAGCATTTT,CASSPGGQPINQPQHF
NA,TRBJ1-1,NA,TRBV21-1,TGTGCCATCCACCGGGACAGGGGGAACACTGAAGCTTTCTTT,CAIHRDRGNTEAFF
NA,TRBJ2-1,NA,TRBV28,TGTGCCAGCAGTTTATCGAATGAGCAGTTCTTC,CASSLSNEQFF
NA,TRBJ2-5,TRBD1,TRBV28,TGTGCCAGCAGTTTGCGCGGACAGGGCCAGGAGACCCAGTACTTC,CASSLRGQGQETQYF
NA,TRBJ1-2,NA,TRBV5-4,TGTGCCAGCAGCTTGGGGACAGAGCCCTATGGCTACACCTTC,CASSLGTEPYGYTF
NA,TRBJ2-1,NA,TRBV6-5,TGTTCCACGAGACAGGACTTACCTAGGGGTTTCTTC,CSTRQDLPRGFF
NA,TRBJ2-5,NA,TRBV24-1,TGTGCCACCAGTGATTCGCGGCGGACCCAGTACTTC,CATSDSRRTQYF
NA,TRBJ1-1,NA,TRBV18,TGTGCCAGCTCACGCGGGGGGGGGACTGAAGCTTTCTTT,CASSRGGGTEAFF
NA,TRBJ1-1,TRBD1,TRBV9,TGTGCCAGCAGCGTAGAGGGACAGGGGGCCAGAACTGAAGCTTTCTTT,CASSVEGQGARTEAFF
few,TRBJ2-5,TRBD1,TRBV10-3,TGTGCCATCAAGGCGGGACAGGGAGGAGAGACCCAGTACTTC,CAIKAGQGGETQYF
NA,TRBJ1-6,NA,TRBV7-9,TGTGCCAGCAGCGACGCAGTGGGAGATTCACCCCTCCACTTT,CASSDAVGDSPLHF
NA,TRBJ2-7,TRBD2,TRBV6-5,TGTGCCAGCAGTTACGCGACCTGGGGGGGCGAGCAGTACTTC,CASSYATWGGEQYF
NA,TRBJ1-1,NA,TRBV9,TGTGCCAGCAGCGTAGCTACCGGGGGTAGGACTGAAGCTTTCTTT,CASSVATGGRTEAFF
NA,TRBJ2-3,TRBD2,TRBV6-4,TGTGCCAGCAGTGACTCGGGGGGGACCGGCACAGATACGCAGTATTTT,CASSDSGGTGTDTQYF
NA,TRBJ2-1,TRBD2,TRBV4-3,TGCGCCAGCAGCCAAGCGTCGACTAGCGGGAGTCCCCACAATGAGCAGTTCTTC,CASSQASTSGSPHNEQFF
NA,TRBJ1-4,NA,TRBV7-8,TGTGCCAGCAGCTTAGGGGCGGGGGCAACAACTAATGAAAAACTGTTTTTT,CASSLGAGATTNEKLFF
NA,TRBJ2-1,TRBD2,TRBV7-8,TGTGCCAGCAGCTTAGCACTAGCGGGAGTGTCTGAGCAGTTCTTC,CASSLALAGVSEQFF
once,TRBJ2-1,TRBD2,TRBV19,TGTGCCAGTAGTATGGGGGGGGGACTACAGTATTACAATGAGCAGTTCTTC,CASSMGGGLQYYNEQFF
NA,TRBJ2-1,TRBD1,TRBV5-8,TGTGCCAGCAGCTCGGGACAGGAAAAAGATGAGCAGTTCTTC,CASSSGQEKDEQFF
NA,TRBJ1-1,TRBD1,TRBV18,TGTGCCAGCTCACGGAACAGGGGGGAGAATTCGGCTTTCTTT,CASSRNRGENSAFF